This entry is about one TCR beta chain. The record originates from a study of blood T cell repertoires in COVID-19. About the research overall: Spain, Italy and the United States supplied samples that represented acute and convalescent COVID-19. Sample material is recorded as cDNA or gDNA derived from T cells, B-cell-depleted T cells, or PBMCs.

Per the authors' pipeline: Amplification with reference gene primers provided the estimates of nucleated cell counts. Profiling relied on immunoSEQ multiplex PCR, and the TCRdb table lists in-frame clones only, not all of them. V, J and clone size derive from that table, while D and trimming were established from the DNA sequence. Of 150,000 to 200,000 clones listed, approximately 86% are singletons. The CDR3 covers 12 residues. Germline loops: CDR1 SQVTM, CDR2 ANQGSEA. V was shortened by 6 bases and J by 0 bases, with 8 bases between the two germline ends. The receptor's source is a woman in her 30s with active or convalescent COVID-19. Sequences were obtained from peripheral blood. The rearrangement joins TRBV29-1 to TRBJ1-2; no clear D. The CDR3 sequence: CSVELANYGYTF. CDR3 in DNA: TGCAGCGTGGAGTTGGCTAACTATGGCTACACCTTC.